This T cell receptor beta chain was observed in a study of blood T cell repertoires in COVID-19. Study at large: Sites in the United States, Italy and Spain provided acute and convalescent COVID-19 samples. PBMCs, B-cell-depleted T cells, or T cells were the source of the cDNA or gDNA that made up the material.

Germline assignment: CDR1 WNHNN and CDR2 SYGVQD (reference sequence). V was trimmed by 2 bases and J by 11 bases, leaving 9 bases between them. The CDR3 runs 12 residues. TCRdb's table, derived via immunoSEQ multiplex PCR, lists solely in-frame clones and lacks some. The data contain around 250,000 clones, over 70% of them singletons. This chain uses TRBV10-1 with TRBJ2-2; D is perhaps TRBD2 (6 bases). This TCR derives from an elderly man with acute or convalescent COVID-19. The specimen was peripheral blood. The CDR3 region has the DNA TGCGCCAGCAGTGAGGGGGACTTCGAGCTGTTTTTT. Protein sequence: CASSEGDFELFF.